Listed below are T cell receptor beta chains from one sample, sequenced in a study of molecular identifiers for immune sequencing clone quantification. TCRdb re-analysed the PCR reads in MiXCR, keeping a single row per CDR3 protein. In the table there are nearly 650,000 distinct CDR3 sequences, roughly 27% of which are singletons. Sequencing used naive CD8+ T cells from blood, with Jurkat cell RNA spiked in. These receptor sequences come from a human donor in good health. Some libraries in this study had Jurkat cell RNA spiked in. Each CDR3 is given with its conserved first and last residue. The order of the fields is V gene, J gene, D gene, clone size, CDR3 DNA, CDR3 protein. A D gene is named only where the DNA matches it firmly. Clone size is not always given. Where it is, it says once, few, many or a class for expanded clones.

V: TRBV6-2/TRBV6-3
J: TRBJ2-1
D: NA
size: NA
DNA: TGTGCCAGCTGTGGCGGGACCTCCTACAATGAGCAGTTCTTC
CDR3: CASCGGTSYNEQFF

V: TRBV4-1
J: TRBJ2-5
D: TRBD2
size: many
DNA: TGCGCCAGCAGCCCGGTAGCGGGAGAAGAGACCCAGTACTTC
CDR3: CASSPVAGEETQYF

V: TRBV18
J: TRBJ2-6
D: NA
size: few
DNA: TGTGCCAGCTCACCACCGTTTCGGGGAGCTGGCGGGGCCAACGTCCTGACTTTC
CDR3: CASSPPFRGAGGANVLTF

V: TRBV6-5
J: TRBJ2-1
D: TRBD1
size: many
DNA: TGTGCCAGCAGTTACCTACCCCAGGGACAGCCGAACTACAATGAGCAGTTCTTC
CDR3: CASSYLPQGQPNYNEQFF

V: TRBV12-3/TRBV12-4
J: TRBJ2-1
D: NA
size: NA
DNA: TGTGCCAGCAGGCCGTCCTGGGCCAGGGGCTCGGATGAGCAGTTCTTC
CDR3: CASRPSWARGSDEQFF

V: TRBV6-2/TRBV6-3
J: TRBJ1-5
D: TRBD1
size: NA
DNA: TGTGCCAGCAGATTCACAGGGGGCCAGCTCCAGCCCCAGCATTTT
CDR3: CASRFTGGQLQPQHF

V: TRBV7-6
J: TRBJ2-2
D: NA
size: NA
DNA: TGTGCCAGCAGCTCTCCGCAGGGAGGCTTCACCGGGGAGCTGTTTTTT
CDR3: CASSSPQGGFTGELFF

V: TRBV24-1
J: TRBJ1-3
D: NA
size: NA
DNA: TGTGCCACCACTACCGGGAAACGCTCTGGAAACACCACATATTTT
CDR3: CATTTGKRSGNTTYF

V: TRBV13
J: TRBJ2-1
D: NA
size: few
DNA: TGTGCCAGCACCAAATCCCCAGGATTCATCGATGAGCAGTTCTTC
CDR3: CASTKSPGFIDEQFF

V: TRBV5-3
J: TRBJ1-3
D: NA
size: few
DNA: TGTGCCAGCAGCGCTGACAGATTCTCTGGAAACACCATATATTTT
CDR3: CASSADRFSGNTIYF